This TCR beta chain was sequenced during a study of cytomegalovirus exposure and HLA in healthy donors. Sequencing was performed with immunoSEQ multiplex PCR; in TCRdb, only in-frame clones are kept and a portion is missing. This table has 140,000 to 150,000 clones, approximately 94% appearing once. V gave up 4 bases and J gave up 2 bases, with 18 bases separating them. This CDR3 is 16 amino acids long. In germline, CDR1 is SGHRS, CDR2 YFSETQ. The sequence came from a man aged 18 to 30 in good health and CMV-seropositive. The chain joins TRBV5-1 to TRBJ1-2; no definite D call. The material sequenced was PBMCs. The CDR3: CASSPRIVLANYGYTF. The CDR3 bases are TGCGCCAGCAGCCCCCGAATCGTCCTAGCAAACTATGGCTACACCTTC.